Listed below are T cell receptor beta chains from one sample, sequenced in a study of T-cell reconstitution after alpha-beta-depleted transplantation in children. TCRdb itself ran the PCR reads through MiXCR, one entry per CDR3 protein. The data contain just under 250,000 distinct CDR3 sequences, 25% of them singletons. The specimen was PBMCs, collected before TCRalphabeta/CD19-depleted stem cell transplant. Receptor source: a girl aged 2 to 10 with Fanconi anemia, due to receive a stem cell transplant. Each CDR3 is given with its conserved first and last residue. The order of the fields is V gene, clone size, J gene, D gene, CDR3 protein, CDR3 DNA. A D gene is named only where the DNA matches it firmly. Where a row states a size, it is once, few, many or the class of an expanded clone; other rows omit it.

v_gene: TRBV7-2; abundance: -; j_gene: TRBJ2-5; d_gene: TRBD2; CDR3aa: CASSLGGGRETQYF; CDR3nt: TGTGCCAGCAGCTTAGGGGGCGGGAGAGAGACCCAGTACTTC
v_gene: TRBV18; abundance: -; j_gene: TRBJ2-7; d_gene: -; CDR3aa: CASSPTYGGYEQYF; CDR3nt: TGTGCCAGCTCACCGACGTACGGGGGCTACGAGCAGTACTTC
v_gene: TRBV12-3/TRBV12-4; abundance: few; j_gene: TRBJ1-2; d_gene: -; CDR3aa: CASSLRTARGYGYTF; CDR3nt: TGTGCCAGCAGTTTACGGACAGCCCGGGGCTATGGCTACACCTTC
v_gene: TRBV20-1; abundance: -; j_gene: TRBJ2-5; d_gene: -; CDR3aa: CSALRRAQETQYF; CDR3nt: TGCAGTGCACTGCGACGGGCACAAGAGACCCAGTACTTC
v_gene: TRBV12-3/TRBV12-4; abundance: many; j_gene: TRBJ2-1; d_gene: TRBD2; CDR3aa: CASSLLRLDGSGGNYNEQFF; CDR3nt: TGTGCCAGCAGTTTACTCAGGTTGGATGGTAGCGGGGGTAACTACAATGAGCAGTTCTTC
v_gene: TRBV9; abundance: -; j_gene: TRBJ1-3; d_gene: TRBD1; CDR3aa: CASSRTGAGNTIYF; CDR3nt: TGTGCCAGCAGCCGGACAGGGGCAGGAAACACCATATATTTT
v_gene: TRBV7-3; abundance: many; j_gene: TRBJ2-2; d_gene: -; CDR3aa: CASSPARESGELFF; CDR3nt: TGTGCCAGCAGCCCAGCGAGGGAATCCGGGGAGCTGTTTTTT
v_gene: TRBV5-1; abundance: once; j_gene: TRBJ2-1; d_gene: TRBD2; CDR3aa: CASSWRTSGGPNEQFF; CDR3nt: TGCGCCAGCAGCTGGAGGACTAGCGGGGGCCCCAATGAGCAGTTCTTC
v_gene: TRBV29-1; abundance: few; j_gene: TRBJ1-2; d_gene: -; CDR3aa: CGVVWGRDDTF; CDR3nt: TGCGGGGTGGTCTGGGGGCGTGATGACACCTTC
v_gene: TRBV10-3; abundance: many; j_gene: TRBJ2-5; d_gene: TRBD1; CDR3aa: CAIRQTGPQETQYF; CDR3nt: TGTGCCATCAGGCAGACAGGGCCCCAAGAGACCCAGTACTTC
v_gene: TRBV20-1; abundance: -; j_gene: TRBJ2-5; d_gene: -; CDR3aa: CGARPLNRGQETQYF; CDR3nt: TGCGGTGCCCGCCCCCTGAACCGAGGCCAAGAGACCCAGTACTTC
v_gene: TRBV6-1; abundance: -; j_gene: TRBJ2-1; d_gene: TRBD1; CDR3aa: CASSASDRVYNEQFF; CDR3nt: TGTGCCAGCAGTGCCAGTGACAGGGTATACAATGAGCAGTTCTTC
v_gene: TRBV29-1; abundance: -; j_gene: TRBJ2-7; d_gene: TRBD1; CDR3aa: CSVEEDRSEATGPEQYF; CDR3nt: TGCAGCGTTGAAGAGGACAGGTCGGAGGCCACGGGTCCCGAGCAGTACTTC
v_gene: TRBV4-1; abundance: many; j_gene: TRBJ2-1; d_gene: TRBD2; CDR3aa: CASSQGVGEGYNEQFF; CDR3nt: TGCGCCAGCAGCCAAGGTGTTGGGGAGGGCTACAATGAGCAGTTCTTC
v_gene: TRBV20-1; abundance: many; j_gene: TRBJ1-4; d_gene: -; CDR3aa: CSAREITGRKLFF; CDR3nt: TGCAGTGCTAGGGAGATTACAGGGAGGAAACTGTTTTTT
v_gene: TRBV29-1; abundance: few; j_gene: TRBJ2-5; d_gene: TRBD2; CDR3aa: CSVWTRTSGLPSKTQYF; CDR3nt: TGCAGCGTTTGGACGAGGACTAGCGGACTCCCAAGCAAGACCCAGTACTTC
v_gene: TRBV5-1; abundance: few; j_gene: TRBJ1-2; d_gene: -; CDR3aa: CASSLAPGYGYTF; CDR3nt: TGCGCCAGCAGCTTAGCCCCAGGTTATGGCTACACCTTC
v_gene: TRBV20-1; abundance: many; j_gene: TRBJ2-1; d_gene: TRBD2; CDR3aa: CSASGTSAYNEQFF; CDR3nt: TGCAGTGCTAGTGGGACTAGCGCCTACAATGAGCAGTTCTTC
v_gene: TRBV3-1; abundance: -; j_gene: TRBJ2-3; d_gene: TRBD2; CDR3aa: CASSQGLAGGSTDTQYF; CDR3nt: TGTGCCAGCAGCCAAGGACTAGCGGGGGGAAGCACAGATACGCAGTATTTT
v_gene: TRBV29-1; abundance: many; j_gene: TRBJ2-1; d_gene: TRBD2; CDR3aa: CSVVPGTTTLNEQFF; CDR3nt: TGCAGCGTTGTTCCCGGGACTACCACCCTCAATGAGCAGTTCTTC
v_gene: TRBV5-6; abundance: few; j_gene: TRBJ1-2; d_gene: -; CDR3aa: CASRMWGSYGYTF; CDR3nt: TGTGCCAGCAGAATGTGGGGGAGTTATGGCTACACCTTC
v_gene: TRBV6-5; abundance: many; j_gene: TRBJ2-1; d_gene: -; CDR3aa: CASSYSGGEQFF; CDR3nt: TGTGCCAGCAGTTACTCCGGAGGGGAGCAGTTCTTC
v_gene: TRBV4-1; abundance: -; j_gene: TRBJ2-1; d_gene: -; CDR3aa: CASSTPFLRSYNEQFF; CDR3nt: TGCGCCAGCAGTACTCCTTTTCTACGGTCCTACAATGAGCAGTTCTTC
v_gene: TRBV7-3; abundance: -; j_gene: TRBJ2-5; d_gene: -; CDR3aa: CASSPQGGGPETQYF; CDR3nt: TGTGCCAGCAGCCCACAGGGTGGGGGGCCGGAGACCCAGTACTTC
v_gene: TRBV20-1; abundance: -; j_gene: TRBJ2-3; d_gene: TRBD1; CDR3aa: CSAREGTGLPDTQYF; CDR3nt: TGCAGTGCTAGAGAGGGGACAGGGCTTCCAGATACGCAGTATTTT
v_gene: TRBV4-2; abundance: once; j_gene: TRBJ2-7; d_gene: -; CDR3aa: CASSGRHIYEQYF; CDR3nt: TGTGCCAGCAGCGGACGGCACATCTACGAGCAGTACTTC
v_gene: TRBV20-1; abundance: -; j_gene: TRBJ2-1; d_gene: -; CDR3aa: CSASFVRQGLSYNEQFF; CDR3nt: TGCAGTGCTAGCTTCGTCCGCCAGGGCTTGTCCTACAATGAGCAGTTCTTC
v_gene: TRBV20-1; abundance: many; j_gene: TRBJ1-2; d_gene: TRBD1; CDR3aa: CSASDRGVYGYTF; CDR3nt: TGCAGTGCTTCAGACAGGGGAGTCTATGGCTACACCTTC
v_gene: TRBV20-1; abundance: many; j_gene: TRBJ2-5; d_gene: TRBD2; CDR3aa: CSANALVGGETQYF; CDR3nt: TGCAGTGCTAATGCTCTGGTGGGGGGGGAGACCCAGTACTTC
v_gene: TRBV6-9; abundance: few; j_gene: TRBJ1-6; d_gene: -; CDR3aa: CASSYGTNSPLHF; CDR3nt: TGTGCCAGCAGTTATGGGACAAATTCACCCCTCCACTTT
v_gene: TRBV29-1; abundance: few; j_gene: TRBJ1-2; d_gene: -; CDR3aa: CSVDLQDNYGYTF; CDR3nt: TGCAGCGTTGACCTACAGGACAACTATGGCTACACCTTC
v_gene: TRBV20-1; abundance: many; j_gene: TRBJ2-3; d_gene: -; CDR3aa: CSAARTATSTDTQYF; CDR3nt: TGCAGTGCTGCAAGGACAGCCACTAGCACAGATACGCAGTATTTT
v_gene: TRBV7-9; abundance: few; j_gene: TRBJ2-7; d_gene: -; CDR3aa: CASASPSYEQYF; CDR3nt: TGTGCCAGCGCCTCCCCTTCCTACGAGCAGTACTTC
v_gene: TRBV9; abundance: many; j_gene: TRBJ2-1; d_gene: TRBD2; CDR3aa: CASSVGTSPYNEQFF; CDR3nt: TGTGCCAGCAGCGTAGGGACTAGCCCGTACAATGAGCAGTTCTTC
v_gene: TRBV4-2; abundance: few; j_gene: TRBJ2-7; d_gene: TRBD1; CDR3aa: CASSQDRQGASYEQYF; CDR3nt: TGTGCCAGCAGCCAAGATCGGCAGGGGGCCTCCTACGAGCAGTACTTC
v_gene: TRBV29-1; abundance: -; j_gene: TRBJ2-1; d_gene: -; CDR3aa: CSVGHTPAGAYNEQFF; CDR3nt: TGCAGCGTTGGCCATACGCCTGCGGGTGCCTACAATGAGCAGTTCTTC
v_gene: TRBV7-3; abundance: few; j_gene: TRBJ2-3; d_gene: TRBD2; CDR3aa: CASSLKAGGPGDTQYF; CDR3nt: TGTGCCAGCAGCTTAAAAGCGGGAGGGCCGGGAGATACGCAGTATTTT
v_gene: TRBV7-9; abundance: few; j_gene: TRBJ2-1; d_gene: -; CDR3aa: CASSFSPGTPYNEQFF; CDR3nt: TGTGCCAGCAGCTTTAGTCCCGGGACACCCTACAATGAGCAGTTCTTC
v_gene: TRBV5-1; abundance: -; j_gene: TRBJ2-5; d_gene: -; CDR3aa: CASSLHRDNFQETQYF; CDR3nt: TGCGCCAGCAGCTTACACAGGGATAACTTCCAAGAGACCCAGTACTTC
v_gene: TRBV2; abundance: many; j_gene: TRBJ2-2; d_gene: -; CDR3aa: CASSEANRALGTGELFF; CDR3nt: TGTGCCAGCAGTGAAGCCAACAGGGCACTAGGTACCGGGGAGCTGTTTTTT
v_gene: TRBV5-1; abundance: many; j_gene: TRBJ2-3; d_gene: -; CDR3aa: CASSKDRSGADTQYF; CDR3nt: TGCGCCAGCAGCAAGGACCGGTCTGGGGCAGATACGCAGTATTTT